These 6 T cell receptor beta chains were all obtained from the same sample, sequenced in a study of T cells after yellow fever vaccination. A single record per CDR3 protein comes from TCRdb applying MiXCR to the 5' RACE reads. The sample has about 69,000 distinct CDR3 sequences; roughly 6% are singletons. The specimen was CD4+ T cells sorted from PBMCs, collected roughly 15 days after the first yellow fever vaccination. The receptors derive from a man between 18 and 35 years old who received the YFV17D yellow fever vaccine.

Many counts were recorded for this clonotype. The V and J genes are TRBV5-1 and TRBJ1-3, with a weak D call TRBD1 (6 bases). Deletions cut 0 bases from V and 1 base from J, with 14 bases between. This CDR3 has 17 amino acids. Germline CDR1 is SGHRS and CDR2 is YFSETQ. CDR3 DNA sequence: TGCGCCAGCAGCTTGGGCCTGGGGGGGGCTTCTGGAAACACCATATATTTT. Encoded protein: CASSLGLGGASGNTIYF.

The table lists this clonotype with many counts. The chain recombines TRBV6-5 with TRBJ2-6, with 7 nucleotides matching TRBD2. The V gene end was trimmed by 0 bases and the J gene end by 0 bases; junction bases not matched to a gene: 2. This CDR3 comprises 17 residues. Per the germline V gene, CDR1 is MNHEY and CDR2 is SVGAGI. DNA for the CDR3: TGTGCCAGCAGTTACTCGGGGGGGAGCTCTGGGGCCAACGTCCTGACTTTC. Translating it yields CASSYSGGSSGANVLTF.

This clonotype was detected a few times. The rearrangement uses TRBV7-3 and TRBJ2-7; D is uncertain. The CDR3 contains 12 residues. V lost 0 bases and J 6 bases, leaving 6 bases between the germline ends. CDR1 is SGHTA and CDR2 is FQGTGA in the germline V gene. The CDR3 protein is CASSLTYFEQYF. In nucleotides, the CDR3 is TGTGCCAGCAGCTTAACGTACTTCGAGCAGTACTTC. The complete variable domain, with remaining parts taken from reference TRBV7-3 and TRBJ2-7, reads GAGVSQTPSNKVTEKGKYVELRCDPISGHTALYWYRQSLGQGPEFLIYFQGTGAADDSGLPNDRFFAVRPEGSVSTLKIQRTERGDSAVYLCASSLTYFEQYFGPGTRLTVT.

This clonotype has at least ten counts. The rearrangement joins TRBV18 to TRBJ1-5; TRBD1 matches at 9 bases. Unmatched junction bases numbered 5, after V lost 4 bases and J lost 7 bases. The germline CDR1 and CDR2 sequences are KGHSH and LQKENI. This CDR3 has 14 residues. CDR3 sequence reads: CASSLQGAQQPQHF. The CDR3 bases are TGTGCCAGCTCACTACAGGGGGCCCAACAGCCCCAGCATTTT.

This clonotype was found many times. The V and J genes are TRBV12-3 or TRBV12-4 and TRBJ1-2, with D uncertain. This CDR3 spans 14 amino acids. Trimming took 1 base from V and 0 from J, leaving 6 bases between them. This CDR3 is CASSLGRSNYGYTF. The CDR3 bases are TGTGCCAGCAGTTTAGGGCGTTCTAACTATGGCTACACCTTC.

Turning to this clonotype: A much larger clone sits a single nucleotide away, making a read error possible. The gene calls are TRBV20-1 and TRBJ2-5, with D tentatively TRBD1 (6 bases). The CDR3 contains 13 residues. In germline, CDR1 is DFQATT, CDR2 SNEGSKA (reference sequence). With 3 bases removed from V and 5 bases from J, the gap between germline ends came to 13 bases. CDR3 DNA sequence: TGCAGTGCTAGGCTACAGGGAAGGGAGACCCAGTACTTC. Encoded protein: CSARLQGRETQYF.